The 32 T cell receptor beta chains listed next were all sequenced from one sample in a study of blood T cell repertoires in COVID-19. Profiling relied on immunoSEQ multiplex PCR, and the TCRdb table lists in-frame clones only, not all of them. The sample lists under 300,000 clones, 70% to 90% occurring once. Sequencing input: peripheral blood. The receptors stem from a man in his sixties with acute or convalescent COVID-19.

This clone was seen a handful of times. CDR3 in DNA: TGTGCCAGCAGCTTAGATTCCGGACAGGGATACGAGCAGTACTTC. This gives the protein CASSLDSGQGYEQYF. This sequence joins TRBV11-3 and TRBJ2-7, with 8 bases aligning to TRBD1. Losses at the gene ends were 0 bases for V and 4 bases for J; bases not matched to a gene: 5. Per germline, CDR1 SGHNT and CDR2 YENEEA. The CDR3 extends over 15 amino acids.

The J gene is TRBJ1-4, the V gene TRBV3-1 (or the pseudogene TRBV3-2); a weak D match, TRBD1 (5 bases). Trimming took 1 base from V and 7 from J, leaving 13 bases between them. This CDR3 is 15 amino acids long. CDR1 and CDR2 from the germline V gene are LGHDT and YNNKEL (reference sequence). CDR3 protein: CASSQGPGLVEKLFF. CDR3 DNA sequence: TGTGCCAGCAGCCAAGGACCAGGGTTAGTTGAAAAACTGTTTTTT.

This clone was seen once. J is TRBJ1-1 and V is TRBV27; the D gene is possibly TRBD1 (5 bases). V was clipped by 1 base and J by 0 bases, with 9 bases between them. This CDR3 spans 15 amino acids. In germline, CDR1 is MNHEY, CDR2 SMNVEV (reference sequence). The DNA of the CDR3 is TGTGCCAGCAGTTTATTCGGGGGAATGAACACTGAAGCTTTCTTT. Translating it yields CASSLFGGMNTEAFF.

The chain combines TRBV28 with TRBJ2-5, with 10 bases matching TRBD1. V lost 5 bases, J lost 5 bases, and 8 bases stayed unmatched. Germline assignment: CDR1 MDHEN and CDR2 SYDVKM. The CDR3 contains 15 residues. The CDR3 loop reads CASSEPGTGDETQYF. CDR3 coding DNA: TGTGCCAGCAGTGAGCCAGGGACAGGGGACGAGACCCAGTACTTC.

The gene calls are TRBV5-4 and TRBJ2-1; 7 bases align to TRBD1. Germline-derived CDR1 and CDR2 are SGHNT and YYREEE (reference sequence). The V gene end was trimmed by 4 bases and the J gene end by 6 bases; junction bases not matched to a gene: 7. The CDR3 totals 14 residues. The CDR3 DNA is TGTGCCAGCAGCACAAAGACAGGGACCAATGAGCAGTTCTTC. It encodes CASSTKTGTNEQFF.

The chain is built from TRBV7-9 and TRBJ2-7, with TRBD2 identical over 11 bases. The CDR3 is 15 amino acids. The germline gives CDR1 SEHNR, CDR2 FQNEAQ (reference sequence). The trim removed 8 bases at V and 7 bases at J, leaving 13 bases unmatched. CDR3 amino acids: CASGRLAGGPQEQYF. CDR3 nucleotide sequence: TGTGCCAGCGGGCGATTAGCGGGAGGGCCCCAGGAGCAGTACTTC.

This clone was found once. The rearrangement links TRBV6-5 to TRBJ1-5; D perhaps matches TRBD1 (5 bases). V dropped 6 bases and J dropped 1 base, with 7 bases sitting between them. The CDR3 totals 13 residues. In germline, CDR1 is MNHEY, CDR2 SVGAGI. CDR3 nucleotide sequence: TGTGCCAGCAGAGGACACAGCAATCAGCCCCAGCATTTT. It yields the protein CASRGHSNQPQHF.

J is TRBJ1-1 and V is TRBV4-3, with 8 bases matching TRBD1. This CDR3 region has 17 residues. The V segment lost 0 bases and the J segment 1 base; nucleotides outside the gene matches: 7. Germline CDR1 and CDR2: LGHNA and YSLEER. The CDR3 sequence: CASSQDRTGGQNTEAFF. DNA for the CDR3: TGCGCCAGCAGCCAAGATCGAACAGGGGGGCAGAACACTGAAGCTTTCTTT.

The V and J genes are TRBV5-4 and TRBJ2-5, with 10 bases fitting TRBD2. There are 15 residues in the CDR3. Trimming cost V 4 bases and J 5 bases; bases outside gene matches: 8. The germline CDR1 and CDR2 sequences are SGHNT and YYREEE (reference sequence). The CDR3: CASSLQREGWETQYF. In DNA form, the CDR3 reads TGTGCCAGCAGCCTCCAGCGGGAGGGTTGGGAGACCCAGTACTTC.

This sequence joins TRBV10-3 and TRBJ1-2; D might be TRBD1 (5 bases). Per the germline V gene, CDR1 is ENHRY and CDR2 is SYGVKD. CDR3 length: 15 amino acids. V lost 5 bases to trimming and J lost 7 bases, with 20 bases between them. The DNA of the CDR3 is TGTGCCATCAGTAACGACCGGGACTCGCGGGGTGGCTACACCTTC. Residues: CAISNDRDSRGGYTF.

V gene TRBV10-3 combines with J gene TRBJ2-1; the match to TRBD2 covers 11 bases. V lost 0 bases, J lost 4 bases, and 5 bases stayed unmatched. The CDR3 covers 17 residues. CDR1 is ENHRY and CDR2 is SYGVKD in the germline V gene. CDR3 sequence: CAISESRGTSGYNEQFF. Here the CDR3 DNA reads TGTGCCATCAGTGAGTCTAGGGGGACTAGCGGTTACAATGAGCAGTTCTTC.

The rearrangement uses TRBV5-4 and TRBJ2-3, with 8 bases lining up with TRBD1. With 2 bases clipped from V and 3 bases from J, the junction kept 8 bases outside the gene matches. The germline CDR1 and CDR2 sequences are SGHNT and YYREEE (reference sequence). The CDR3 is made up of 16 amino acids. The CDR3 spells CASSFRQGLQTDTQYF. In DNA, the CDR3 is TGTGCCAGCAGCTTCAGACAGGGGTTACAGACAGATACGCAGTATTTT.

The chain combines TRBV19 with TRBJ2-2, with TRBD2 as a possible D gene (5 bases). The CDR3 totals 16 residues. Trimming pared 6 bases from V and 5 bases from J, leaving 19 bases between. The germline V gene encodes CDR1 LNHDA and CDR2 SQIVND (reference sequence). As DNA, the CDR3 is TGTGCCAGTAGGCAATCCGCGGACGAGGGAACCGGGGAGCTGTTTTTT. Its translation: CASRQSADEGTGELFF.

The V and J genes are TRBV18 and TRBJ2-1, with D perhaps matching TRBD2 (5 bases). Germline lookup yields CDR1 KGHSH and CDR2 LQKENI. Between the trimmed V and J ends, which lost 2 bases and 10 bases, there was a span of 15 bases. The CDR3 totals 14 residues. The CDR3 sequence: CASSPSQLRREQFF. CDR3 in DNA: TGTGCCAGCTCACCATCTCAACTCAGGAGGGAGCAGTTCTTC.

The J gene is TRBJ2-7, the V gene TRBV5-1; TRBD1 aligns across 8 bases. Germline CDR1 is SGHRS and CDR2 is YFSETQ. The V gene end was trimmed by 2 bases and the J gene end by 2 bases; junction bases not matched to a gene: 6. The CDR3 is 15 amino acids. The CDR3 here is CASSFTGGSAYEQYF. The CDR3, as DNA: TGCGCCAGCAGCTTTACAGGGGGTAGCGCCTACGAGCAGTACTTC.

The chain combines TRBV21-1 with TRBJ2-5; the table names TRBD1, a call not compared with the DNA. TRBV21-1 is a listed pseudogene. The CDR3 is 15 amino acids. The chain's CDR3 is CASSKEGTNQETQYF. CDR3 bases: TGTGCCAGCAGCAAAGAGGGGACAAACCAAGAGACCCAGTACTTC.

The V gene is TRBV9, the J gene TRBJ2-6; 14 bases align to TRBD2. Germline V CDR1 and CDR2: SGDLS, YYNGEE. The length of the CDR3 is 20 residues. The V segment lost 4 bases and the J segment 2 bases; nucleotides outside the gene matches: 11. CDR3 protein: CASSPPRTSGRLTGANVLTF. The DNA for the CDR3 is TGTGCCAGCAGCCCCCCGAGGACTAGCGGGAGGTTGACTGGGGCCAACGTCCTGACTTTC.

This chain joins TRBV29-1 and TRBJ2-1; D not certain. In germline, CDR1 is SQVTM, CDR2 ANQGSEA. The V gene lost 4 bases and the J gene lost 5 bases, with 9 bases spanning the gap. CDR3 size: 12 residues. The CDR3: CSVVSYDNEQFF. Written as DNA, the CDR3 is TGCAGCGTTGTAAGCTACGACAATGAGCAGTTCTTC.

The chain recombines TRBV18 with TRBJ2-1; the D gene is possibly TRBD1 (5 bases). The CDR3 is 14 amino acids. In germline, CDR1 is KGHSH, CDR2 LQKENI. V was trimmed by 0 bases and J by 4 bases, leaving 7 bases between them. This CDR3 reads CASSPPRQYNEQFF. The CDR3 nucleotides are TGTGCCAGCTCACCACCTAGACAGTACAATGAGCAGTTCTTC.

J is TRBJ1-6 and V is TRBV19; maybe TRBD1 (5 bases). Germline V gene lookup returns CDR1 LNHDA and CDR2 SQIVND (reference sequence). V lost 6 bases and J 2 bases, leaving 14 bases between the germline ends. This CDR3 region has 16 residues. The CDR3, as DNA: TGTGCCAGTAGCCGGGCGGGGGGTGCCTATAATTCACCCCTCCACTTT. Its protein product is CASSRAGGAYNSPLHF. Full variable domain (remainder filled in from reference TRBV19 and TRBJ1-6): DGGITQSPKYLFRKEGQNVTLSCEQNLNHDAMYWYRQDPGQGLRLIYYSQIVNDFQKGDIAEGYSVSREKKESFPLTVTSAQKNPTAFYLCASSRAGGAYNSPLHFGNGTRLTVT.

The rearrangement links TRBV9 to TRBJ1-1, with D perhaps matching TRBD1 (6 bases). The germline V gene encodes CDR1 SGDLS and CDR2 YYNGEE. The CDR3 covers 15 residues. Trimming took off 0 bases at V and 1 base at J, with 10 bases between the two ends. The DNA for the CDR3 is TGTGCCAGCAGCGTAGTTGGGGGCTCGAACACTGAAGCTTTCTTT. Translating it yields CASSVVGGSNTEAFF.

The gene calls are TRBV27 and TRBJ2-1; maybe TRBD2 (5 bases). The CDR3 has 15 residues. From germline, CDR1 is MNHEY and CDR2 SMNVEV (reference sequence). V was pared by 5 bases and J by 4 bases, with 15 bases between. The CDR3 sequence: CASSEFNEGYNEQFF. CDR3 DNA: TGTGCCAGCAGTGAATTTAACGAGGGATACAATGAGCAGTTCTTC.

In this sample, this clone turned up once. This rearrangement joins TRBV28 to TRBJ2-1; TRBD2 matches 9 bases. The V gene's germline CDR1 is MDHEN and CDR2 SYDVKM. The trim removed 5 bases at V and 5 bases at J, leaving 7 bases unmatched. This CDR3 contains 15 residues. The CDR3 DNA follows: TGTGCCAGCAGTCCTTGGGCGGGAGGGAACAATGAGCAGTTCTTC. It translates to CASSPWAGGNNEQFF. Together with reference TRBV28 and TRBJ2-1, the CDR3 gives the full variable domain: DVKVTQSSRYLVKRTGEKVFLECVQDMDHENMFWYRQDPGLGLRLIYFSYDVKMKEKGDIPEGYSVSREKKERFSLILESASTNQTSMYLCASSPWAGGNNEQFFGPGTRLTVL.

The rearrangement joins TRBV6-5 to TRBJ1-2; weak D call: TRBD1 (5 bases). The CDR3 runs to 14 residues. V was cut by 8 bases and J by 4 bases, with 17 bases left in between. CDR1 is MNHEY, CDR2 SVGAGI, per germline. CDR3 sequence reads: CASDSTGRLYGYTF. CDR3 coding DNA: TGTGCCAGCGATTCTACAGGAAGGCTCTATGGCTACACCTTC.

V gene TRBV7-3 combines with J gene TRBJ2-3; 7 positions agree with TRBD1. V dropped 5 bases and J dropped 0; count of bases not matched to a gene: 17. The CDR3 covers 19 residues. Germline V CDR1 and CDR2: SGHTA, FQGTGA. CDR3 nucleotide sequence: TGTGCCAGCAGCCCGCAACAGGGGACCCATTTGTCTAGCACAGATACGCAGTATTTT. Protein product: CASSPQQGTHLSSTDTQYF.

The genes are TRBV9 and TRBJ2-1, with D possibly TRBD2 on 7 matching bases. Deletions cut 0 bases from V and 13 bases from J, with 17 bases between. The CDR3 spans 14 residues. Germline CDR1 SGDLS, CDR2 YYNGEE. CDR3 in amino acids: CASSVGDGGARQFF. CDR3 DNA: TGTGCCAGCAGCGTAGGAGATGGGGGGGCCCGACAGTTCTTC. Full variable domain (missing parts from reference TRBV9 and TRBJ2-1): DSGVTQTPKHLITATGQRVTLRCSPRSGDLSVYWYQQSLDQGLQFLIQYYNGEERAKGNILERFSAQQFPDLHSELNLSSLELGDSALYFCASSVGDGGARQFFGPGTRLTVL.

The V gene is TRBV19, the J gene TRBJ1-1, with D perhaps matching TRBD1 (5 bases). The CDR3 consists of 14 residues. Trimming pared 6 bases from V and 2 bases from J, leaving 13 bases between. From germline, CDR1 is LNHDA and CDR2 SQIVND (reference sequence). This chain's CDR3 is CASSPGLSNTEAFF. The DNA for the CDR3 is TGTGCCAGTAGCCCGGGACTTTCAAACACTGAAGCTTTCTTT.

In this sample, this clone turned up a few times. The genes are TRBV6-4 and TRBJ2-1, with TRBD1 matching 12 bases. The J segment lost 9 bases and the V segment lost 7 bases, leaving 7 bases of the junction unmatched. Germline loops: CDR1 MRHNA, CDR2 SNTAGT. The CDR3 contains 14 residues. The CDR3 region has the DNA TGTGCCAGCAAAGGGGGACAGGGGGCAGGTGAGCAGTTCTTC. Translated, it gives CASKGGQGAGEQFF.

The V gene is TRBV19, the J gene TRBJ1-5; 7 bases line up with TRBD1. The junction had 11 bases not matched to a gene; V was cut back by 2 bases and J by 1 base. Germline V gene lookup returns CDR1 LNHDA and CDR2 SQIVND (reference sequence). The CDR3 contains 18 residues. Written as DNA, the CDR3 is TGTGCCAGTAGTATAAGCGCCGGGACAGTCCCAAGCAATCAGCCCCAGCATTTT. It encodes CASSISAGTVPSNQPQHF. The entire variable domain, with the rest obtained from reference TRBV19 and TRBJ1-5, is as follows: DGGITQSPKYLFRKEGQNVTLSCEQNLNHDAMYWYRQDPGQGLRLIYYSQIVNDFQKGDIAEGYSVSREKKESFPLTVTSAQKNPTAFYLCASSISAGTVPSNQPQHFGDGTRLSIL.

CDR3 nucleotides: TGTGCCAGCAGCGTAGGTTTACAGAGAAACACAGATACGCAGTATTTT. Translated, it gives CASSVGLQRNTDTQYF. The chain employs TRBV9 and TRBJ2-3; unclear D gene. The CDR3 is made up of 16 amino acids. Per the germline V gene, CDR1 is SGDLS and CDR2 is YYNGEE. V lost 0 bases and J 2 bases, leaving 13 bases between the germline ends.

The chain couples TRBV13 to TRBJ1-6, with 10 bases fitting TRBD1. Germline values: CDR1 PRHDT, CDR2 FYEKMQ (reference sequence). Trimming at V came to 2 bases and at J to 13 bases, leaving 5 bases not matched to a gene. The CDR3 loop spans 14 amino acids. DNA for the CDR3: TGTGCCAGCAGCTTACGGGACAGGGGAAACCCCCTCCACTTT. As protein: CASSLRDRGNPLHF.

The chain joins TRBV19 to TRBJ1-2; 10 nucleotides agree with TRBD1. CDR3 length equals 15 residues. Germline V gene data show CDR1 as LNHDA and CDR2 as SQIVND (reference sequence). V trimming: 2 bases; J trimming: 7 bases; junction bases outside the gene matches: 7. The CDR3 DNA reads TGTGCCAGTAGTATAAACCGGGACAGGGGTACTGGCTACACCTTC. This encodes CASSINRDRGTGYTF.